The next 21 T cell receptor beta chains were all read from a single sample in a study of T-cell memory formation after mild COVID-19. Using its own MiXCR run on the 5' RACE reads, TCRdb lists one record per CDR3 protein. Here the sample spans around 530,000 distinct CDR3 sequences, about a fifth being singletons. Sequencing input: PBMCs or a T cell subset sorted from them (not recorded which). The source is an adult woman who had mild COVID-19 (a few samples of this study predate the infection). Cell type and time point are not known.

This clonotype was counted only a few times. This may come from a read error, since a much larger clone is one base off. In DNA form, the CDR3 reads TGTGCCAGCAGTTGGGGTAGCAATCAGCCCCAGCATTTT. Residues: CASSWGSNQPQHF. The genes are TRBV6-2 or TRBV6-3 and TRBJ1-5; D unresolved. Germline CDR1 reads MNHEY; CDR2 reads SVGEGT. The V gene lost 4 bases and the J gene lost 0 bases, with 4 bases spanning the gap. This CDR3 contains 13 residues.

The chain carries TRBV7-6 and TRBJ1-1; D unresolved. Looked up from germline, CDR1 is SGHVS and CDR2 is FNYEAQ. The germline V and J ends were trimmed by 7 bases and 4 bases, with 13 bases remaining between them. The CDR3 has 13 amino acids. The CDR3 DNA follows: TGTGCCAGCATGGAGGGTTTGGGCACTGAAGCTTTCTTT. Residues: CASMEGLGTEAFF.

This clonotype was found a few times. J is TRBJ1-5 and V is TRBV7-2, with D maybe TRBD1 (5 bases). V shed 3 bases and J shed 3 bases, with 12 bases lying between them. The CDR3 loop spans 15 amino acids. CDR1 and CDR2 from the germline V gene are SGHTA and FQGNSA. As DNA, the CDR3 is TGTGCCAGCAGCTTCACAGGAGCCTCCAATCAGCCCCAGCATTTT. Residues: CASSFTGASNQPQHF. The whole variable domain, filled in from reference TRBV7-2 and TRBJ1-5, reads GAGVSQSPSNKVTEKGKDVELRCDPISGHTALYWYRQSLGQGLEFLIYFQGNSAPDKSGLPSDRFSAERTGGSVSTLTIQRTQQEDSAVYLCASSFTGASNQPQHFGDGTRLSIL.

This clonotype was seen a handful of times. J is TRBJ2-7 and V is TRBV12-3 or TRBV12-4; D uncertain. The CDR3 totals 15 residues. V lost 3 bases and J lost 1, with 13 bases in between. The CDR3 reads CASSFSYQASYEQYF. CDR3 DNA sequence: TGTGCCAGCAGTTTTAGTTACCAGGCATCCTACGAGCAGTACTTC.

V is TRBV5-1 and J is TRBJ2-7, with 10 bases matching TRBD1. Germline CDR1 SGHRS, CDR2 YFSETQ. The CDR3 length is 15 residues. J gave up 4 bases and V 0 bases, and 4 bases lay outside the gene matches. The CDR3 DNA reads as TGCGCCAGCAGCTTGGTGGGACAGGGGAGATACGAGCAGTACTTC. Its translation is CASSLVGQGRYEQYF.

This clonotype was counted once. This sequence joins TRBV20-1 and TRBJ2-1; the D gene is possibly TRBD1 (6 bases). CDR3 length equals 14 residues. V lost 3 bases to trimming and J lost 8 bases, with 17 bases between them. Germline lookup yields CDR1 DFQATT and CDR2 SNEGSKA (reference sequence). The CDR3 reads CSASGGRTVDEQFF. The CDR3 region has the DNA TGCAGTGCTAGTGGGGGCCGAACGGTAGATGAGCAGTTCTTC.

This chain uses TRBV29-1 with TRBJ2-3; 11 nucleotides align to TRBD1. Germline trimming cut 1 base from V and 2 bases from J; bases unmatched to any gene: 5. Germline V gene sequence: CDR1 SQVTM, CDR2 ANQGSEA. This CDR3 is 16 amino acids long. CDR3 loop: CSVEGFGQGATDTQYF. Written as DNA, the CDR3 is TGCAGCGTTGAAGGCTTTGGACAGGGGGCCACAGATACGCAGTATTTT.

This clonotype was found many times. The V gene is TRBV10-3, the J gene TRBJ2-3, with D perhaps TRBD1 (6 bases). Between the trimmed V and J ends, which lost 8 bases and 2 bases, there was a span of 14 bases. CDR3 length equals 14 residues. Germline assignment: CDR1 ENHRY and CDR2 SYGVKD. CDR3: CAIGGILDTDTQYF. The CDR3 coding sequence is TGTGCCATCGGGGGCATCCTAGACACAGATACGCAGTATTTT.

The rearrangement links TRBV5-1 to TRBJ2-5, with 8 positions matching TRBD1. Per the germline V gene, CDR1 is SGHRS and CDR2 is YFSETQ. V trimming: 4 bases; J trimming: 5 bases; junction bases outside the gene matches: 16. This CDR3 contains 17 residues. DNA for the CDR3: TGCGCCAGCAGCACGGACCGCCGGCCAGGGGGCGGCGAGACCCAGTACTTC. Encoded protein: CASSTDRRPGGGETQYF.

This clonotype was counted only a few times. The chain recombines TRBV11-2 with TRBJ2-2, with D maybe TRBD1 (6 bases). V was shortened by 5 bases and J by 9 bases, with 10 bases between the two germline ends. The CDR3 consists of 12 residues. Germline loops: CDR1 SGHAT, CDR2 FQNNGV. CDR3: CASSLGQRELFF. DNA for the CDR3: TGTGCCAGCAGCCTCGGACAGAGGGAGCTGTTTTTT.

There are a few counts of this clonotype. The chain is built from TRBV5-6 and TRBJ2-3, with D maybe TRBD1 (6 bases). CDR3 size: 14 residues. Germline assignment: CDR1 SGHDT and CDR2 YYEEEE. V lost 6 bases and J lost 6, with 17 bases in between. In DNA, the CDR3 is TGTGCCAGCATAGTGGGGGCCAACTTGGATACGCAGTATTTT. Translating it yields CASIVGANLDTQYF.

This clonotype was counted a few times. This rearrangement joins TRBV7-2 to TRBJ2-2; the D is unclear. V lost 0 bases to trimming and J lost 6 bases, with 17 bases between them. This CDR3 is built from 17 residues. The germline gives CDR1 SGHTA, CDR2 FQGNSA. The CDR3 spells CASSLAAANTGAGELFF. In nucleotides, the CDR3 is TGTGCCAGCAGCTTAGCGGCAGCGAACACGGGCGCCGGGGAGCTGTTTTTT.

This clonotype was detected only a few times. CDR3 DNA sequence: TGTGCCAGCAGGCGGGAGATAATGGGCGATGAGCAGTTCTTC. The encoded protein is CASRREIMGDEQFF. J is TRBJ2-1 and V is TRBV2; TRBD2 agrees at 7 bases. Germline-derived CDR1 and CDR2 are SNHLY and FYNNEI. CDR3 size: 14 residues. V trimming: 6 bases; J trimming: 8 bases; junction bases outside the gene matches: 10.

The chain combines TRBV11-2 with TRBJ2-5; 12 bases are a match to TRBD2. Germline CDR1 and CDR2: SGHAT and FQNNGV. Losses at the gene ends were 5 bases for V and 2 bases for J; bases not matched to a gene: 12. The CDR3 has 18 residues. CDR3 DNA sequence: TGTGCCAGCAGCCTTAGGGTCCTAGCGGGGGGGCTTCAAGAGACCCAGTACTTC. Translation gives CASSLRVLAGGLQETQYF.

Notes on this clonotype: One end of the junction is discordant with germline, which a read error may explain. The chain employs TRBV4-3 and TRBJ2-1, with 7 bases fitting TRBD2. Germline V gene data show CDR1 as LGHNA and CDR2 as YSLEER. This CDR3 region has 15 residues. As DNA, the CDR3 is TGCGCCAGCACCCAAGGTCTAGCGGAGAGCAATGAGCAGTTCTTC. Protein sequence: CASTQGLAESNEQFF.

This clonotype was detected many times. V is TRBV7-9 and J is TRBJ1-5; D is ambiguous. Trimming removed 8 bases at V and 1 base at J, with 12 bases between. The CDR3 consists of 14 residues. Looked up from germline, CDR1 is SEHNR and CDR2 is FQNEAQ (reference sequence). CDR3 in amino acids: CASSPRGSNQPQHF. The CDR3 DNA reads as TGTGCCAGCTCACCACGAGGAAGCAATCAGCCCCAGCATTTT.

This clonotype was seen a handful of times. V usage is TRBV11-2 and J usage is TRBJ1-3; D ambiguous. This CDR3 has 11 residues. Germline V gene lookup returns CDR1 SGHAT and CDR2 FQNNGV. V lost 6 bases and J 6 bases, leaving 6 bases between the germline ends. The CDR3 DNA follows: TGTGCCAGCAGACAACTAAACACCATATATTTT. Its protein product is CASRQLNTIYF.

The V call is TRBV2, the J call TRBJ2-5; 7 bases line up with TRBD2. Germline trimming cut 5 bases from V and 4 bases from J; bases unmatched to any gene: 16. The CDR3 totals 17 residues. CDR1 SNHLY and CDR2 FYNNEI come from the germline V gene. CDR3 protein: CASSTPGLTYGGETQYF. CDR3 sequence (DNA): TGTGCCAGCAGTACACCGGGACTAACGTATGGGGGAGAGACCCAGTACTTC.

This rearrangement joins TRBV3-1 to TRBJ2-3, with TRBD2 matching over 7 bases. Trimming cost V 5 bases and J 9 bases; bases outside gene matches: 8. The CDR3 sequence is 13 residues long. Per the germline V gene, CDR1 is LGHDT and CDR2 is YNNKEL (reference sequence). This chain's CDR3 is CASSTRTSGTQYF. Here the CDR3 DNA reads TGTGCCAGCAGCACCCGGACTAGTGGCACGCAGTATTTT.

The V call is TRBV5-1, the J call TRBJ1-1; 7 positions agree with TRBD1. Trimming cost V 5 bases and J 0 bases; bases outside gene matches: 7. Germline lookup yields CDR1 SGHRS and CDR2 YFSETQ. The CDR3 loop spans 15 amino acids. The CDR3 is CASRKYRGMNTEAFF. CDR3 in DNA: TGCGCCAGCAGAAAATACAGGGGAATGAACACTGAAGCTTTCTTT.

The sample holds a few counts of this clonotype. This chain joins TRBV20-1 and TRBJ1-1, with a tentative D call TRBD1 (6 bases). Trimming cost V 4 bases and J 7 bases, with 16 bases left between them. This CDR3 has 13 amino acids. Germline V gene data show CDR1 as DFQATT and CDR2 as SNEGSKA (reference sequence). CDR3 region: CSATHNRAGEAFF. DNA of the CDR3: TGCAGTGCTACCCACAACAGGGCTGGTGAAGCTTTCTTT.